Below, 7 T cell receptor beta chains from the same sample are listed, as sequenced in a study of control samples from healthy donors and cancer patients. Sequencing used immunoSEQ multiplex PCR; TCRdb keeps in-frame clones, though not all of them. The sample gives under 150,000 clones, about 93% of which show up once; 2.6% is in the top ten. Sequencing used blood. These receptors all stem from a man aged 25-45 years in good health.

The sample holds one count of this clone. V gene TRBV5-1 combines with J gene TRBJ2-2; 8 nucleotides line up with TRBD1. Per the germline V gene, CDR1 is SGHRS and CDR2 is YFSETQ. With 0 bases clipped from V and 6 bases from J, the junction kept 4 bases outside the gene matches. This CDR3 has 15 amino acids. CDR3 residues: CASSLVTGAAGELFF. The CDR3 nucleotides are TGCGCCAGCAGCTTGGTGACAGGGGCGGCCGGGGAGCTGTTTTTT.

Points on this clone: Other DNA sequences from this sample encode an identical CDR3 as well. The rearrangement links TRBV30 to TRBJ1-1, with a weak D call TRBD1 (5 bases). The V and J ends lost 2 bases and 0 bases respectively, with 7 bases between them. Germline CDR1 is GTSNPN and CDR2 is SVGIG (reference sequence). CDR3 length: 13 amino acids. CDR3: CAWSRQMNTEAFF. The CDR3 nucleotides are TGTGCCTGGAGTAGACAGATGAACACTGAAGCTTTCTTT. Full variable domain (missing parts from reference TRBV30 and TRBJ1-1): SQTIHQWPATLVQPVGSPLSLECTVEGTSNPNLYWYRQAAGRGLQLLFYSVGIGQISSEVPQNLSASRPQDRQFILSSKKLLLSDSGFYLCAWSRQMNTEAFFGQGTRLTVV.

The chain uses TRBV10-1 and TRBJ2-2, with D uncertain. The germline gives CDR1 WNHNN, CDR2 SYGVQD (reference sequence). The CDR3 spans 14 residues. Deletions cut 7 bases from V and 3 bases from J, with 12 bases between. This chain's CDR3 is CASNSGLDTGELFF. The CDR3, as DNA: TGCGCCAGCAACTCTGGGTTGGACACCGGGGAGCTGTTTTTT.

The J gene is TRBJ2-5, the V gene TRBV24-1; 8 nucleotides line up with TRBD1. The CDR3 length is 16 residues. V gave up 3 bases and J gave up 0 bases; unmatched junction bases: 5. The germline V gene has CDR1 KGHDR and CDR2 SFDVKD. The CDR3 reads CATSDTGRGHQETQYF. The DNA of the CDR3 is TGTGCCACCAGTGATACGGGCAGGGGGCACCAAGAGACCCAGTACTTC.

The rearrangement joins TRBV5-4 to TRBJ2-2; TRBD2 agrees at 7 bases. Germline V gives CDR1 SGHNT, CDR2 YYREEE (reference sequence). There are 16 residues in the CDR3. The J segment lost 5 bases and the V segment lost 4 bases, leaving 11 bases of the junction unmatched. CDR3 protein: CASSRERRGGTGELFF. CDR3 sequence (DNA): TGTGCCAGCAGCCGGGAAAGAAGGGGAGGGACCGGGGAGCTGTTTTTT.

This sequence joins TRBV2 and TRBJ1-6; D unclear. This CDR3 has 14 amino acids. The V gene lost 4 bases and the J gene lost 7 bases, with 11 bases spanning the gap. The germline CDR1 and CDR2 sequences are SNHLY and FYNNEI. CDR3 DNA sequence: TGTGCCAGCAGTGGGGCAGCCTCGAATTCACCCCTCCACTTT. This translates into CASSGAASNSPLHF.

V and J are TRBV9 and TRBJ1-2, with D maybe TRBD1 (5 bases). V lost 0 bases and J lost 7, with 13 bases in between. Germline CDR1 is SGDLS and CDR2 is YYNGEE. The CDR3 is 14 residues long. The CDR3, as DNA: TGTGCCAGCAGCGTAGGTCGGGGGTTAATTGGCTACACCTTC. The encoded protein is CASSVGRGLIGYTF.